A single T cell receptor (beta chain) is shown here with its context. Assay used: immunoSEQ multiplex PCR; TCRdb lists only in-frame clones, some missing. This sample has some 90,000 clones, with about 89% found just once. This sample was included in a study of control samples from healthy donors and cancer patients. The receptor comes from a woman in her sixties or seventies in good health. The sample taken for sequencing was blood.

CDR3: CASSLNRGLSNTEAFF. The DNA for the CDR3 is TGTGCCAGCAGCTTAAACAGGGGCCTTTCTAACACTGAAGCTTTCTTT. V usage is TRBV7-8 and J usage is TRBJ1-1, with 7 bases lining up with TRBD1. Germline V gene data show CDR1 as SGHVS and CDR2 as FQNEAQ. The CDR3 is made up of 16 amino acids. The V and J ends lost 2 bases and 2 bases, in that order; junction bases with no gene match: 8.